A single sample gave rise to the 30 T cell receptor beta chains below, sequenced in a study of tumor-infiltrating lymphocytes in primary liver carcinoma. With a constant-region primer, TCR beta cDNA was made from 450 to 550 ng of total RNA. A slightly modified ARM-PCR protocol with three nested multiplex PCR rounds produced these TCR beta libraries. Researchers ran the first two PCR rounds for 9 to 10 cycles each with TRBV1-TRBV30 forward primers and a C-beta reverse primer. TCRdb reprocessed the multiplex PCR reads via MiXCR and lists one record per CDR3 protein. The sample lists more than 45,000 distinct CDR3 sequences; over 65% were seen once. For each extraction, RNA and DNA were obtained together from about 19-30 mg of unsorted bulk tissue. The sample was liver tumor tissue from sampling region 3. Subset reported: tumor region T3, left-lateral pole. Every receptor here comes from a man in his forties with primary liver carcinoma and hepatitis B virus infection.

On this clonotype: A much larger clone differs from this one at a single base, so this may be a read error. V gene TRBV28 combines with J gene TRBJ2-5; 9 bases match TRBD1. The V gene end was trimmed by 7 bases and the J gene end by 2 bases; junction bases not matched to a gene: 8. The CDR3 has 15 residues. The germline CDR1 and CDR2 sequences are MDHEN and SYDVKM. The CDR3, as DNA: TGTGCCAGCAATTTCGGGGACAGGGTTCAAGAGACCCAGTACTTC. It codes for CASNFGDRVQETQYF.

Notes on this clonotype: The junction differs from germline at one of its ends, possibly a read error. The rearrangement uses TRBV28 and TRBJ1-5, with 9 positions matching TRBD1. The CDR3 has 15 amino acids. CDR1 and CDR2 (germline): MDHEN, SYDVKM. CDR3 DNA: TGTACCAGCAGTTTATGGTACAGGGGGCTTCAGCCCCAGCATTTT. This encodes CTSSLWYRGLQPQHF.

The chain couples TRBV14 to TRBJ1-1, with unresolved D. This CDR3 spans 15 amino acids. The germline gives CDR1 SGHDN, CDR2 FVKESK. Trimming shortened V by 1 base and J by 5 bases, and 14 bases separated the two germline ends. The CDR3: CASSQGVPSVTEAFF. CDR3 DNA: TGTGCCAGCAGCCAAGGGGTCCCCTCAGTGACTGAAGCTTTCTTT.

About this clonotype itself: This is likely a read error, given that the CDR3 carries no conserved phenylalanine or tryptophan at its end. The V and J genes are TRBV29-1 and TRBJ2-7; D is perhaps TRBD1 (6 bases). The CDR3 spans 11 residues. CDR1 and CDR2 from the germline V gene are SQVTM and ANQGSEA. Between the trimmed V and J ends, which lost 4 bases and 9 bases, there was a span of 13 bases. This chain's CDR3 is CSVVTGSRQYI. CDR3 bases: TGCAGCGTTGTGACAGGTTCACGGCAGTACATC.

As concerns this clonotype: Germline and junction disagree at one end, which may indicate a read error. This sequence joins TRBV6-2 or TRBV6-3 and TRBJ2-3; no clear D. This CDR3 contains 15 residues. Germline values: CDR1 MNHEY, CDR2 SVGEGT. CDR3 sequence reads: CACSSRIGSTDTQYF. CDR3 sequence (DNA): TGTGCCTGCAGTTCCCGCATCGGGAGCACAGATACGCAGTATTTT.

Comments on this clonotype: The CDR3 ends on some other residue instead of the conserved phenylalanine or tryptophan, so this is likely a read error. This rearrangement joins TRBV29-1 to TRBJ1-2; perhaps TRBD1 as D (5 bases). Germline lookup yields CDR1 SQVTM and CDR2 ANQGSEA. The CDR3 is 12 residues long. In nucleotides, the CDR3 is TGCAGCGCTGCCCAGACAGTAGATGGTTACACCGTC. This translates into CSAAQTVDGYTV.

Notes on this clonotype: It is likely a read error, because the conserved phenylalanine at the end of the CDR3 is missing. The rearrangement links TRBV11-1 to TRBJ2-1; 14 bases are shared with TRBD2. The CDR3 is 17 residues long. In germline, CDR1 is SGHAT, CDR2 FQDESV (reference sequence). The CDR3 here is CASSLGLAGEVHNEQFL. As DNA, the CDR3 is TGCGCCAGCAGCCTGGGACTAGCGGGAGAAGTTCACAATGAACAGTTCCTC.

In its sample, this clonotype was seen once. The chain recombines TRBV7-8 with TRBJ2-3, with D tentatively TRBD1 or TRBD2 (5 bases each). Germline V gives CDR1 SGHVS, CDR2 FQNEAQ. This CDR3 has 15 amino acids. Trimming stripped 1 base from V and 9 bases from J, with 17 bases between. CDR3 region: CASSLGGPGAGTQYF. The DNA of the CDR3 is TGTGCCAGCAGCTTAGGCGGACCCGGGGCAGGAACGCAGTATTTT.

Concerning this clonotype: A read error may produce the germline difference seen at one junction end. Here the CDR3 reads CASHGPSSYYEQFF. CDR3 nucleotides: TGTGCCAGTCATGGGCCGAGCTCCTACTATGAGCAGTTCTTC. V and J are TRBV6-1 and TRBJ2-1; D gene unclear. CDR3 length: 14 amino acids. The germline V gene encodes CDR1 MNHNS and CDR2 SASEGT.

Regarding this clonotype: One end of the junction fails to match germline, which may point to a read error. The genes are TRBV12-3 or TRBV12-4 and TRBJ2-2, with 9 bases lining up with TRBD1. The CDR3 has 18 amino acids. This CDR3 reads CASSPGQGTIMSTGEPFF. The DNA of the CDR3 is TGTGCCAGCAGTCCGGGACAGGGAACTATAATGAGCACCGGGGAGCCGTTTTTT.

Remarks on this clonotype: The missing conserved phenylalanine or tryptophan at the end of this CDR3 makes a read error likely. The DNA is left out, because the CDR3 cannot be placed on it with certainty; the CDR3 is given as TCRdb lists it. The V gene is TRBV29-1, the J gene TRBJ2-5; TRBD1 was called by the table and not checked on the DNA. Germline V CDR1 and CDR2: SQVTM, ANQGSEA. The CDR3 is 14 residues long, counting both termini. The CDR3 loop is CSAPGDDLRGAQYL.

With regard to this clonotype: Sequence at one end of the junction differs from germline and may be a read error. The chain is built from TRBV12-3 or TRBV12-4 and TRBJ1-5; 8 bases line up with TRBD1. The CDR3 has 14 amino acids. CDR3 DNA: TGTGCCAGCAGTAGGACAGGGCTTAGTCAGCCCCGGCATTTT. This gives the protein CASSRTGLSQPRHF.

Worth noting for this clonotype: The junction does not match germline at one end; this may be a read error. This CDR3 reads CASGYSGQGGVLYF. The CDR3 DNA reads TGTGCCAGCGGTTACTCCGGACAGGGTGGAGTGCTGTACTTC. This chain joins TRBV6-5 and TRBJ2-7; TRBD1 aligns across 8 bases. The germline V gene encodes CDR1 MNHEY and CDR2 SVGAGI. There are 14 residues in the CDR3.

In DNA, the CDR3 is TGTGCCACCAGCAGAGGAGCCGACTACGAGCAGTACTTC. Translated, it gives CATSRGADYEQYF. The gene calls are TRBV15 and TRBJ2-7; D uncertain. Trimming shortened V by 1 base and J by 3 bases, and 7 bases separated the two germline ends. The CDR3 extends over 13 amino acids. Germline values: CDR1 LNHNV, CDR2 YYDKDF (reference sequence). Full variable domain (outside the CDR3, taken from reference TRBV15 and TRBJ2-7): DAMVIQNPRYQVTQFGKPVTLSCSQTLNHNVMYWYQQKSSQAPKLLFHYYDKDFNNEADTPDNFQSRRPNTSFCFLDIRSPGLGDTAMYLCATSRGADYEQYFGPGTRLTVT.

This clonotype was seen repeatedly, ten times or more. The chain is built from TRBV5-1 and TRBJ2-1; 13 bases align to TRBD2. Trimming removed 4 bases from V and 15 bases from J; junction bases left unmatched: 13. The CDR3 runs to 15 residues. Germline V CDR1 and CDR2: SGHRS, YFSETQ. CDR3 DNA sequence: TGCGCCAGCAGCCCCGACCCAGGACTAGCGGGAGTTGGGTTCTTC. This translates into CASSPDPGLAGVGFF. The full variable domain, in which reference TRBV5-1 and TRBJ2-1 provide the parts outside the CDR3, is KAGVTQTPRYLIKTRGQQVTLSCSPISGHRSVSWYQQTPGQGLQFLFEYFSETQRNKGNFPGRFSGRQFSNSRSEMNVSTLELGDSALYLCASSPDPGLAGVGFFGPGTRLTVL.

About this clonotype itself: A read error may produce the germline difference seen at one junction end. This chain uses TRBV6-5 with TRBJ1-3; D perhaps matches TRBD1 (6 bases). Germline assignment: CDR1 MNHEY and CDR2 SVGAGI. The CDR3 runs 14 residues. This CDR3 reads CARRTKVTGNTIYF. The DNA of the CDR3 is TGTGCCAGAAGAACCAAGGTGACAGGAAATACCATATATTTT.

Turning to this clonotype: One junction end does not reproduce the germline sequence, and a read error may be involved. The V and J genes are TRBV6-5 and TRBJ2-7; D gene unclear. Germline CDR1 reads MNHEY; CDR2 reads SVGAGI. This CDR3 comprises 13 residues. CDR3 in amino acids: CTISYRLSYEQHF. Here the CDR3 DNA reads TGTACCATCAGTTACAGACTTTCCTACGAGCAGCACTTC.

Turning to this clonotype: A much larger clone differs by one base, so this may be a read error. The chain employs TRBV7-8 and TRBJ2-2; D is uncertain. CDR1 and CDR2 (germline): SGHVS, FQNEAQ. The CDR3 runs 17 residues. DNA for the CDR3: TGTGTCAGCAGCTTATCATCTGGTTCAGATAACACCGGGGAGCTGTTTTTT. It is translated as CVSSLSSGSDNTGELFF.

There are a few counts of this clonotype. A much bigger clone sits one base away, suggesting this may be a read error. This CDR3 is missing its conserved last phenylalanine or tryptophan, likely due to a read error. The chain is built from TRBV28 and TRBJ2-7; D possibly corresponds to TRBD1 (6 bases). CDR3 length: 14 amino acids. The germline V gene has CDR1 MDHEN and CDR2 SYDVKM. V dropped 2 bases and J dropped 3 bases, with 11 bases sitting between them. CDR3: CASSLRQAGYEQYY. The DNA of the CDR3 is TGTGCCAGCAGTTTAAGACAGGCGGGCTACGAGCAGTACTAC.

V gene TRBV11-1 combines with J gene TRBJ2-3; weak D call: TRBD1 (5 bases). Judging by the DNA end, TRBJ1-5 fits better; the J call may be wrong. The CDR3 has 16 residues. From germline, CDR1 is SGHAT and CDR2 FQDESV (reference sequence). CDR3 protein: CASSKGLVVSTDTQHF. CDR3 coding DNA: TGTGCCAGCAGCAAGGGACTAGTAGTTAGCACAGATACGCAGCATTTT.

Comment on this clonotype: It is likely a read error, because the conserved phenylalanine at the end of the CDR3 is missing. In DNA, the CDR3 is TGTGTCAGCGGCTTAGATCGAGGGGGAGTGCGCCCGAACACCGGGGAGCTGTTTGTT. Its translation is CVSGLDRGGVRPNTGELFV. This chain links TRBV11-2 with TRBJ2-2; weak D call: TRBD1 (6 bases). This CDR3 contains 19 residues. Germline loops: CDR1 SGHAT, CDR2 FQNNGV.

As concerns this clonotype: This may be a read error, as it is one base from a much larger clone. The rearrangement uses TRBV27 and TRBJ2-1; 9 bases map to TRBD1. The CDR3 runs 12 residues. Germline CDR1 and CDR2: MNHEY and SMNVEV (reference sequence). The ends lost 7 bases at V and 15 bases at J; junction bases unmatched: 10. Written as DNA, the CDR3 is TGTGCCAGCACCACTCGGACAGGGGTCCTGTTCTTC. Amino acids: CASTTRTGVLFF.

Worth noting for this clonotype: A much larger clone differs by one base, so this may be a read error. This rearrangement joins TRBV5-1 to TRBJ2-7, with D unclear. The CDR3 spans 12 residues. CDR1 SGHRS and CDR2 YFSETQ come from the germline V gene. CDR3 in amino acids: CASSLVSDERYF. The CDR3 DNA follows: TGCGCCAGCAGCTTGGTCAGCGACGAGCGGTACTTC.

This sequence joins TRBV11-3 and TRBJ2-7; D uncertain. The length of the CDR3 is 12 residues. From germline, CDR1 is SGHNT and CDR2 YENEEA. The CDR3 here is CISSLVPDEQYF. CDR3 nucleotides: TGTATCAGCAGTTTAGTTCCAGACGAGCAGTACTTC.

A note on this clonotype: A read error may account for a junction end that differs from germline. The CDR3 DNA reads as TGTGTCAGCATCTTGGACAGGGCTAGGGCCAACGTCCTGACTTTC. The encoded protein is CVSILDRARANVLTF. This chain connects TRBV11-2 to TRBJ2-6; TRBD1 aligns across 8 bases. This CDR3 has 15 amino acids. CDR1 and CDR2 (germline): SGHAT, FQNNGV.

The gene calls are TRBV6-5 and TRBJ2-1; 8 nucleotides line up with TRBD2. There are 15 residues in the CDR3. CDR1 and CDR2 (germline): MNHEY, SVGAGI. The ends lost 4 bases at V and 9 bases at J; junction bases unmatched: 11. CDR3 coding DNA: TGTGCCAGCAGTTCCCTCGGAAGCGGGAGCACTGAGCAGTTCTTC. Protein sequence: CASSSLGSGSTEQFF.

To note about this clonotype: The junction does not match germline at one end; this may be a read error. This sequence joins TRBV6-4 and TRBJ2-3, with 11 bases that match TRBD2. The CDR3 spans 15 residues. CDR1 and CDR2 (germline): MRHNA, SNTAGT. CDR3 loop: CVSSDTSGSTDTQYF. The CDR3 coding sequence is TGTGTCAGCAGTGACACTAGCGGGAGCACAGATACTCAGTATTTT.

CDR3 sequence (DNA): TGTACCTGCAGTTACACGTCCGGGACAGGGGGGTTCTTC. Translated: CTCSYTSGTGGFF. The chain uses TRBV6-2 or TRBV6-3 and TRBJ2-1, with 11 bases identical to TRBD1. Germline V gene lookup returns CDR1 MNHEY and CDR2 SVGEGT. The CDR3 totals 13 residues.

As to this clonotype: One end of the junction does not line up with germline, which may come from a read error. The rearrangement links TRBV6-5 to TRBJ2-1, with TRBD2 matching over 13 bases. The germline V gene encodes CDR1 MNHEY and CDR2 SVGAGI. The CDR3 is 17 amino acids. CDR3 nucleotides: TGTGCCAGCAGCAGGACTAGCGGGAGCGGGGGTCCATCTGAGCGGTTCTTC. Its protein product is CASSRTSGSGGPSERFF.

Turning to this clonotype: It is likely a read error, because the conserved phenylalanine at the end of the CDR3 is missing. CDR3 amino acids: CASSLVGALQETQYL. The CDR3 nucleotides read TGTGCCAGCAGTTTGGTAGGGGCGCTCCAAGAGACCCAGTACTTA. The rearrangement links TRBV28 to TRBJ2-5; possibly TRBD1 for D (5 bases). The CDR3 has 15 residues. Germline V gene data show CDR1 as MDHEN and CDR2 as SYDVKM. Trimming took 3 bases from V and 1 from J, leaving 12 bases between them.